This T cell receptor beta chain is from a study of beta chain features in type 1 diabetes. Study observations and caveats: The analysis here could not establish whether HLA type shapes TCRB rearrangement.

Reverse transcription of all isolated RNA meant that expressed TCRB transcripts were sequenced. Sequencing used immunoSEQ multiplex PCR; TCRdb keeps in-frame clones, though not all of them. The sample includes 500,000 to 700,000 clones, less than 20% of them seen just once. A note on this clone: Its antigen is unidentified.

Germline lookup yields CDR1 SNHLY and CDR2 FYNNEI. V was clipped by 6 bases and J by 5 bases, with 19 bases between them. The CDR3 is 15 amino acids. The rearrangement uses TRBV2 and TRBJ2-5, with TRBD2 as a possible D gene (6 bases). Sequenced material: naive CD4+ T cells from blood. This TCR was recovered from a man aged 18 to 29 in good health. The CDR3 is CASSRGAGGRETQYF. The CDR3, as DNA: TGTGCCAGCAGCCGGGGAGCCGGAGGGAGGGAGACCCAGTACTTC.